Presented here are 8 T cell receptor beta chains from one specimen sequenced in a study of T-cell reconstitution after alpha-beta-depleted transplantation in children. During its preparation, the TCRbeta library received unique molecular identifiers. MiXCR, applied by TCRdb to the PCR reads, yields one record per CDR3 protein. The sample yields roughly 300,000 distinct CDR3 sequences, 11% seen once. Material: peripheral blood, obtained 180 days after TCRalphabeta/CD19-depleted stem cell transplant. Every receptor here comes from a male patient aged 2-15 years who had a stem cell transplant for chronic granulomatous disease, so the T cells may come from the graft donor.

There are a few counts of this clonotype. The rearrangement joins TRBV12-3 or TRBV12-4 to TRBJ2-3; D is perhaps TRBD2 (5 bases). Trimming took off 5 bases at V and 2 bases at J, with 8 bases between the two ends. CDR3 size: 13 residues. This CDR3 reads CASSGRPTDTQYF. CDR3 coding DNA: TGTGCCAGCAGTGGGAGACCCACAGATACGCAGTATTTT.

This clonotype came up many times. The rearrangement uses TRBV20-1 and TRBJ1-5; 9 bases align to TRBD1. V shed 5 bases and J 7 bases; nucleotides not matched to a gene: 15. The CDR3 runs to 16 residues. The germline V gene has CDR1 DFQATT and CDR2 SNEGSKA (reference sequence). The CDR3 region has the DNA TGCAGTGCTGCCCAGTTCCGGGACAGGGATCACCAGCCCCAGCATTTT. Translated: CSAAQFRDRDHQPQHF.

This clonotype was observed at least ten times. This CDR3 is CASSLAPGHYEQYF. CDR3 coding DNA: TGCGCCAGCAGCTTGGCCCCTGGCCATTACGAGCAGTACTTC. The chain recombines TRBV5-1 with TRBJ2-7; D is unclear. The CDR3 has 14 residues. V was trimmed by 0 bases and J by 4 bases, leaving 11 bases between them. Germline-derived CDR1 and CDR2 are SGHRS and YFSETQ.

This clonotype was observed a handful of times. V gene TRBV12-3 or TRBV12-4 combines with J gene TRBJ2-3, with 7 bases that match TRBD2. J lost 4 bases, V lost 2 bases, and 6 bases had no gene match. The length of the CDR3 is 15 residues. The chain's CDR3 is CASSLNGAGADTQYF. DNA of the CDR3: TGTGCCAGCAGTTTAAATGGGGCGGGGGCAGATACGCAGTATTTT.

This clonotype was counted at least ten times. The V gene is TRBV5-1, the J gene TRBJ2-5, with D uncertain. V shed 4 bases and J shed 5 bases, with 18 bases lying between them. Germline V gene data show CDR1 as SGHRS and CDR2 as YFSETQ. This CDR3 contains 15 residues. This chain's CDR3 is CASSIRPTGGETQYF. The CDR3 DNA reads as TGCGCCAGCAGCATCCGGCCTACGGGTGGCGAGACCCAGTACTTC.

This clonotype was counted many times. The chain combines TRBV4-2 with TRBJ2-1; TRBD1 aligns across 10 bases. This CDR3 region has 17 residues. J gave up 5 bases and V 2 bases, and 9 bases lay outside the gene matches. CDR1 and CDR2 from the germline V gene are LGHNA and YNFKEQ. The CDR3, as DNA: TGTGCCAGCAGCCAATTGGGAGGGACAGGGGTAAACAATGAGCAGTTCTTC. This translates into CASSQLGGTGVNNEQFF.

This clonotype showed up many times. The CDR3 DNA follows: TGTGCCAGCAGGAAGCGGGATAGCTCCTACAATGAGCAGTTCTTC. It specifies CASRKRDSSYNEQFF. The rearrangement uses TRBV28 and TRBJ2-1, with 7 bases matching TRBD2. V dropped 6 bases and J dropped 0; count of bases not matched to a gene: 5. The CDR3 totals 15 residues. Germline V gives CDR1 MDHEN, CDR2 SYDVKM.

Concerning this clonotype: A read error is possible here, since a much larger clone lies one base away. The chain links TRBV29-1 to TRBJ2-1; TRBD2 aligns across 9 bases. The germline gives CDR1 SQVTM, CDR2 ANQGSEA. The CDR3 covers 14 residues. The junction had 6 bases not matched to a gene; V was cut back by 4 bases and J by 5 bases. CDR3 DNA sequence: TGCAGCGTTGTCAAGGCTAGCGGGAACAATGAGCAGTTCTTC. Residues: CSVVKASGNNEQFF.